The 23 T cell receptor beta chains in this list originate from one sample, sequenced in a study of early T cells in non-severe SARS-CoV-2 infection. One entry per CDR3 protein results from TCRdb running MiXCR on the 5' RACE reads. There are roughly 77,000 distinct CDR3 sequences in the sample; roughly 12% occur only once, and about 4.5% lies in the top ten. The sequencing input was whole blood. Receptors were obtained from an adult who was a healthcare worker with PCR-confirmed SARS-CoV-2 infection or an uninfected control (not recorded which).

This clonotype showed up many times. This rearrangement joins TRBV20-1 to TRBJ2-1, with 9 bases that match TRBD2. V was pared by 1 base and J by 4 bases, with 2 bases of the junction left unmatched. CDR1 is DFQATT and CDR2 is SNEGSKA in the germline V gene (reference sequence). The CDR3 totals 14 residues. In DNA, the CDR3 is TGCAGTGCTAGAGTGACTAGCGGATACAATGAGCAGTTCTTC. Encoded protein: CSARVTSGYNEQFF.

This clonotype was observed at least ten times. J is TRBJ2-5 and V is TRBV7-2, with a weak D call TRBD2 (6 bases). The V and J ends lost 2 bases and 3 bases respectively, with 13 bases between them. The CDR3 length is 15 residues. Per germline, CDR1 SGHTA and CDR2 FQGNSA. The CDR3 region is CASSLFAGYKETQYF. The CDR3, as DNA: TGTGCCAGCAGCTTATTTGCGGGATACAAAGAGACCCAGTACTTC.

This clonotype was counted only a few times. V gene TRBV9 combines with J gene TRBJ2-2; 8 bases agree with TRBD2. The CDR3 contains 16 residues. Per the germline V gene, CDR1 is SGDLS and CDR2 is YYNGEE. J gave up 4 bases and V 0 bases, and 5 bases lay outside the gene matches. The CDR3 region has the DNA TGTGCCAGCAGCGTAGGCAGCGGGGGTGTCACCGGGGAGCTGTTTTTT. It codes for CASSVGSGGVTGELFF.

This clonotype was counted only a few times. The V and J genes are TRBV24-1 and TRBJ1-2, with no clear D. Germline V gives CDR1 KGHDR, CDR2 SFDVKD. V dropped 1 base and J dropped 8 bases, with 13 bases sitting between them. This CDR3 has 14 amino acids. CDR3 in DNA: TGTGCCACCAGTGATTTATACTTCCCCGGCGGCTACACCTTC. It yields the protein CATSDLYFPGGYTF.

The chain has TRBV29-1 and TRBJ2-1; a weak D match, TRBD1 (5 bases). This CDR3 spans 11 amino acids. The germline gives CDR1 SQVTM, CDR2 ANQGSEA. The germline V and J ends were trimmed by 3 bases and 8 bases, with 8 bases remaining between them. The CDR3 bases are TGCAGCGTTGACAGGGCGTATGAGCAGTTCTTC. Translated: CSVDRAYEQFF.

This clonotype was recorded a few times. This chain's CDR3 is CASSVGTSGGSETQYF. The CDR3 DNA reads TGTGCCAGCAGCGTAGGCACTAGCGGGGGGTCAGAGACCCAGTACTTC. The chain carries TRBV9 and TRBJ2-5; 12 bases align to TRBD2. Germline V CDR1 and CDR2: SGDLS, YYNGEE. This CDR3 comprises 16 residues. J gave up 4 bases and V 0 bases, and 4 bases lay outside the gene matches. The whole variable domain, remainder taken from reference TRBV9 and TRBJ2-5, is DSGVTQTPKHLITATGQRVTLRCSPRSGDLSVYWYQQSLDQGLQFLIQYYNGEERAKGNILERFSAQQFPDLHSELNLSSLELGDSALYFCASSVGTSGGSETQYFGPGTRLLVL.

This clonotype was counted ten times or more. The chain combines TRBV5-5 with TRBJ1-6; D is perhaps TRBD1 (6 bases). The germline gives CDR1 SGHKS, CDR2 YYEKEE (reference sequence). The CDR3 has 16 amino acids. With 4 bases removed from V and 6 bases from J, the gap between germline ends came to 17 bases. The CDR3 reads CASSVTGNLPNSPLHF. The CDR3 DNA reads as TGTGCCAGCAGCGTTACAGGGAACCTACCTAATTCACCCCTCCACTTT. Using reference TRBV5-5 and TRBJ1-6 for the parts outside the CDR3, the full variable domain is DAGVTQSPTHLIKTRGQQVTLRCSPISGHKSVSWYQQVLGQGPQFIFQYYEKEERGRGNFPDRFSARQFPNYSSELNVNALLLGDSALYLCASSVTGNLPNSPLHFGNGTRLTVT.

This clonotype was recorded at least ten times. This chain uses TRBV2 with TRBJ1-1; maybe TRBD1 (6 bases). CDR1 is SNHLY, CDR2 FYNNEI, per germline. This CDR3 spans 13 amino acids. The ends were cut back, 7 bases at V and 3 bases at J, with 12 bases in the middle. CDR3 residues: CASTRDIYTEAFF. The CDR3 bases are TGTGCCAGCACCCGGGACATTTACACTGAAGCTTTCTTT. Based on the CDR3 plus reference TRBV2 and TRBJ1-1, the full variable domain is EPEVTQTPSHQVTQMGQEVILRCVPISNHLYFYWYRQILGQKVEFLVSFYNNEISEKSEIFDDQFSVERPDGSNFTLKIRSTKLEDSAMYFCASTRDIYTEAFFGQGTRLTVV.

This clonotype came up many times. The CDR3 is CASSFRTSGNTGELFF. CDR3 in DNA: TGTGCCAGCAGCTTCAGGACTAGCGGGAACACCGGGGAGCTGTTTTTT. This chain joins TRBV9 and TRBJ2-2, with 10 nucleotides matching TRBD2. CDR1 is SGDLS and CDR2 is YYNGEE in the germline V gene. J gave up 1 base and V 4 bases, and 4 bases lay outside the gene matches. The CDR3 totals 16 residues.

The J gene is TRBJ1-2, the V gene TRBV18; the D gene is possibly TRBD1 (5 bases). Germline V gene lookup returns CDR1 KGHSH and CDR2 LQKENI. Trimming pared 3 bases from V and 7 bases from J, leaving 21 bases between. This CDR3 has 16 residues. The CDR3 DNA reads as TGTGCCAGCTCACCGTACCGGGACGGCCGACCCCGTGGCTACACCTTC. Translated, it gives CASSPYRDGRPRGYTF.

CDR3 nucleotide sequence: TGTGCCAGCAGCTTAACACGGGAGGATACGCAGTATTTT. Protein: CASSLTREDTQYF. The rearrangement joins TRBV7-3 to TRBJ2-3; D perhaps matches TRBD2 (6 bases). The V end lost 0 bases, the J end lost 6 bases, and 7 bases lay between the germline ends. The CDR3 extends over 13 amino acids. Germline V gives CDR1 SGHTA, CDR2 FQGTGA. Filled out from reference TRBV7-3 and TRBJ2-3, the complete variable domain reads GAGVSQTPSNKVTEKGKYVELRCDPISGHTALYWYRQSLGQGPEFLIYFQGTGAADDSGLPNDRFFAVRPEGSVSTLKIQRTERGDSAVYLCASSLTREDTQYFGPGTRLTVL.

This clonotype turned up a few times. The J gene is TRBJ1-1, the V gene TRBV9; TRBD1 might be the D (6 bases). From germline, CDR1 is SGDLS and CDR2 YYNGEE. Deletions cut 0 bases from V and 5 bases from J, with 11 bases between. The CDR3 spans 14 residues. In nucleotides, the CDR3 is TGTGCCAGCAGCGTAGCGGAAAGGGGGACTGAAGCTTTCTTT. The encoded protein is CASSVAERGTEAFF. The whole variable domain, filled in from reference TRBV9 and TRBJ1-1, reads DSGVTQTPKHLITATGQRVTLRCSPRSGDLSVYWYQQSLDQGLQFLIQYYNGEERAKGNILERFSAQQFPDLHSELNLSSLELGDSALYFCASSVAERGTEAFFGQGTRLTVV.

The V gene is TRBV12-3 or TRBV12-4, the J gene TRBJ1-6; TRBD1 matches 9 bases. This CDR3 has 14 amino acids. The ends lost 3 bases at V and 8 bases at J; junction bases unmatched: 2. The CDR3 DNA reads as TGTGCCAGCAGTTTGGGACAGGGAGATTCACCCCTCCACTTT. The encoded protein is CASSLGQGDSPLHF.

This clonotype was detected many times. The CDR3: CSARRSYGSPLHF. CDR3 nucleotides: TGCAGTGCTAGACGATCGTATGGGTCACCCCTCCACTTT. This chain uses TRBV20-1 with TRBJ1-6; D not resolved. Trimming left V 2 bases short and J 10 bases short, with 12 bases between. Per germline, CDR1 DFQATT and CDR2 SNEGSKA (reference sequence). The CDR3 contains 13 residues.

This clonotype was seen many times. The chain combines TRBV7-9 with TRBJ2-7; D is unclear. CDR1 is SEHNR and CDR2 is FQNEAQ in the germline V gene (reference sequence). This CDR3 is built from 12 residues. Trimming shortened V by 4 bases and J by 5 bases, and 9 bases separated the two germline ends. CDR3 sequence reads: CASSSPGHEQYF. The CDR3 nucleotides are TGTGCCAGCAGCTCCCCGGGCCACGAGCAGTACTTC.

Only a few counts were recorded for this clonotype. The chain joins TRBV20-1 to TRBJ1-5, with D hard to call. The CDR3 has 13 amino acids. V was cut by 2 bases and J by 3 bases, with 8 bases left in between. Germline CDR1 is DFQATT and CDR2 is SNEGSKA (reference sequence). This CDR3 is CSARRQLNQPQHF. The CDR3, as DNA: TGCAGTGCTAGACGCCAACTCAATCAGCCCCAGCATTTT.

The chain couples TRBV27 to TRBJ1-1; D is unresolved. Between the trimmed V and J ends, which lost 1 base and 1 base, there was a span of 7 bases. Germline V gene lookup returns CDR1 MNHEY and CDR2 SMNVEV (reference sequence). The CDR3 is 14 amino acids. The CDR3 DNA is TGTGCCAGCAGTTTATGGGCAGCGAACACTGAAGCTTTCTTT. Its protein product is CASSLWAANTEAFF.

Ten or more counts support this clonotype. The rearrangement uses TRBV20-1 and TRBJ2-1, with 13 nucleotides matching TRBD2. This CDR3 has 16 residues. CDR1 is DFQATT, CDR2 SNEGSKA, per germline (reference sequence). V dropped 7 bases and J dropped 0; count of bases not matched to a gene: 6. In DNA form, the CDR3 reads TGCAGTGGATCTGGACTAGCGGGAGTCTCCTACAATGAGCAGTTCTTC. Translating gives CSGSGLAGVSYNEQFF.

At least ten counts were recorded for this clonotype. This chain uses TRBV3-1 with TRBJ2-7; no reliable D call. Germline values: CDR1 LGHDT, CDR2 YNNKEL (reference sequence). V was trimmed by 1 base and J by 2 bases, leaving 12 bases between them. There are 15 residues in the CDR3. The CDR3 sequence is CASSQGVAWTYEQYF. The CDR3, as DNA: TGTGCCAGCAGCCAAGGGGTCGCATGGACCTACGAGCAGTACTTC.

Ten or more counts support this clonotype. The chain employs TRBV20-1 and TRBJ1-2; TRBD1 matches at 9 bases. The CDR3 sequence is 12 residues long. Germline V gene sequence: CDR1 DFQATT, CDR2 SNEGSKA (reference sequence). Trimming at V came to 6 bases and at J to 2 bases, leaving 1 base not matched to a gene. The CDR3 spells CSAGTGNYGYTF. Here the CDR3 DNA reads TGCAGTGCCGGGACAGGGAACTATGGCTACACCTTC.

The chain has TRBV29-1 and TRBJ1-2; D gene uncertain. The CDR3 sequence is 11 residues long. Trimming shortened V by 5 bases and J by 1 base, and 5 bases separated the two germline ends. Germline-derived CDR1 and CDR2 are SQVTM and ANQGSEA. This chain's CDR3 is CSVKVNYGYTF. CDR3 bases: TGCAGCGTTAAGGTTAACTATGGCTACACCTTC.

The chain has TRBV2 and TRBJ1-1; D not certain. The CDR3 contains 13 residues. V was pared by 7 bases and J by 1 base, with 10 bases between. The germline V gene has CDR1 SNHLY and CDR2 FYNNEI. The CDR3 protein is CASMRGWNTEAFF. The CDR3 DNA sequence: TGTGCCAGCATGCGAGGCTGGAACACTGAAGCTTTCTTT. The full variable domain, with the rest looked up from reference TRBV2 and TRBJ1-1, is EPEVTQTPSHQVTQMGQEVILRCVPISNHLYFYWYRQILGQKVEFLVSFYNNEISEKSEIFDDQFSVERPDGSNFTLKIRSTKLEDSAMYFCASMRGWNTEAFFGQGTRLTVV.

This clonotype has just a few counts. The chain links TRBV6-5 to TRBJ2-3; D not certain. CDR3 length: 14 amino acids. Per the germline V gene, CDR1 is MNHEY and CDR2 is SVGAGI. V lost 4 bases and J 1 base, leaving 9 bases between the germline ends. This CDR3 is CASSFQVGTDTQYF. The CDR3 coding sequence is TGTGCCAGCAGTTTCCAGGTGGGCACAGATACGCAGTATTTT.